This T cell receptor beta chain was profiled in a study of blood T cell repertoires in COVID-19. The wider study: Sites in the United States, Italy and Spain provided acute and convalescent COVID-19 samples.

Original methodology: Amplification of reference gene primers was used by the study to estimate nucleated cell counts. Some clones are missing from TCRdb's copy, which holds only in-frame ones; the method was immunoSEQ multiplex PCR. V and J calls and clone size are copied from that table; D and trimming were computed from the DNA. The table shows fewer than 600,000 clones, with roughly 89% occurring only once. Germline V gives CDR1 SGHRS, CDR2 YFSETQ. This CDR3 spans 18 amino acids. The trim removed 3 bases at V and 4 bases at J, leaving 6 bases unmatched. This receptor was identified in a man younger than 30 with COVID-19, enrolled during active disease. The sample comprised peripheral blood. The chain joins TRBV5-1 to TRBJ2-2, with 16 bases fitting TRBD2. This chain's CDR3 is CASSWGLAGGPSTGELFF. The CDR3 DNA reads as TGCGCCAGCAGCTGGGGACTAGCGGGAGGGCCGAGCACCGGGGAGCTGTTTTTT.